The clone carrying this T cell receptor (beta chain) has at least ten counts. Its antigen is unidentified. Using RNA transcripts as the source, TCR beta CDR3 regions were amplified. The HTBI primer set was used in a first-round RT-PCR of the TCR CDR3. TCRdb processed the multiplex PCR reads anew with MiXCR; each CDR3 protein has one entry. The sample has hundreds of thousands of distinct CDR3 sequences; roughly 15% are singletons. The CDR3 spans 16 residues. J lost 4 bases, V lost 3 bases, and 8 bases had no gene match. Germline-derived CDR1 and CDR2 are DFQATT and SNEGSKA (reference sequence). This record comes from a study of T cells in Graves' hyperthyroidism and ophthalmopathy. Broader study findings: Peripheral blood also featured most of the thyroid clonotypes expanded above 0.001.

Sequences were obtained from blood. The TCR sequence derives from a woman aged 45 to 65 with Graves' ophthalmopathy. This chain uses TRBV20-1 with TRBJ2-1; 11 nucleotides line up with TRBD2. The CDR3 loop reads CSARATSGTSYNEQFF. In DNA form, the CDR3 reads TGCAGTGCTAGGGCGACTAGCGGGACGTCTTACAATGAGCAGTTCTTC.